Listed here are 3 T cell receptor beta chains from one sample, sequenced in a study of shared clonotypes between healthy human individuals (dated by TCRdb to 2020 to 2021). Receptor libraries were prepared by the immunoSEQ multiplex PCR assay. Imported from immuneACCESS, the table was reduced by TCRdb to in-frame sequences with V and J called. These copies leave out some clones; in studies compared against another copy, an unresolved V gene accounts for under half, and the cause of the remainder is not known. The sample records 730,000 or so clones, around 72% of which are singletons. The ten largest clones add up to approximately 1.8% of the sample. The sample taken for sequencing was memory CD4+ T cells sorted from blood. Explained via the paper, the cell subset or site label denotes: CD45RA-negative fraction. The receptor set was obtained from a woman aged 25 to 39 in good health.

The V and J genes are TRBV18 and TRBJ2-7; 11 bases align to TRBD2. The CDR3 loop spans 15 amino acids. With 3 bases clipped from V and 4 bases from J, the junction kept 5 bases outside the gene matches. CDR1 and CDR2 (germline): KGHSH, LQKENI. CDR3 DNA: TGTGCCAGCTCACCCGGGGTAGCGGGGGGGTACGAGCAGTACTTC. Amino acid sequence: CASSPGVAGGYEQYF.

This clone was found a few times. The CDR3, as DNA: TGTGCCAGTAGCACCCTCCAGAACACCGGGGAGCTGTTTTTT. It yields the protein CASSTLQNTGELFF. The chain joins TRBV19 to TRBJ2-2; D not resolved. V lost 6 bases and J lost 1, with 9 bases in between. The germline CDR1 and CDR2 sequences are LNHDA and SQIVND (reference sequence). The CDR3 runs to 14 residues.

The chain recombines TRBV5-1 with TRBJ2-3; tentatively, D is TRBD1 (5 bases). Trimming shortened V by 0 bases and J by 1 base, and 9 bases separated the two germline ends. This CDR3 has 15 residues. Germline CDR1 reads SGHRS; CDR2 reads YFSETQ. The CDR3 nucleotides are TGCGCCAGCAGCTTGGAAGGGGAAGGCACAGATACGCAGTATTTT. It codes for CASSLEGEGTDTQYF.